This is a list of T cell receptor beta chains from one sample in a study of T cells in localized non-small cell lung cancer. The table came from immunoSEQ multiplex PCR; TCRdb's copy has only in-frame clones and leaves some out. Of about 3,500 clones listed, roughly two fifths are singletons. This sample comprised lung tumor tissue, obtained before any cancer treatment. Receptors originate from a male donor older than 55 with stage I lung adenocarcinoma. Each CDR3 is given with its conserved first and last residue. A D gene is named only where the DNA matches it firmly. Size values are once, few and many counts, or a class for expanded clones, and some rows have none.

TRBJ2-3	TRBD1	.	TRBV11-3	CASSTRQGFTDTQYF	TGTGCCAGCAGCACACGACAGGGGTTCACAGATACGCAGTATTTT
TRBJ2-2	TRBD1	.	TRBV19	CASSAPNRGWDTGELFF	TGTGCCAGTAGTGCCCCAAACAGGGGGTGGGACACCGGGGAGCTGTTTTTT
TRBJ2-5	TRBD2	.	TRBV11-3	CASSQNPSSGVQETQYF	TGTGCCAGCAGCCAAAACCCCTCTAGCGGAGTTCAAGAGACCCAGTACTTC
TRBJ2-2	.	.	TRBV6-8	CASSTNTGELFF	TGTGCCAGCAGCACCAACACCGGGGAGCTGTTTTTT
TRBJ1-2	.	large	TRBV6-8	CASSGPGGGSYTF	TGTGCCAGCAGTGGTCCGGGGGGCGGAAGCTACACCTTC
TRBJ2-4	.	once	TRBV9	CATKARGQRDIQYF	TGTGCCACCAAGGCCCGGGGACAGCGGGACATTCAGTACTTC
TRBJ2-1	.	few	TRBV2	CAAGRRGGDANEQFF	TGTGCCGCCGGGAGGAGAGGGGGAGATGCCAATGAGCAGTTCTTC
TRBJ1-1	.	.	TRBV30	CAWSSGFGAGDTEAFF	TGTGCCTGGAGTAGTGGATTCGGGGCAGGGGACACTGAAGCTTTCTTT
TRBJ1-2	.	.	TRBV11-3	CASSPDRNYLGSAEGYTF	TGTGCCAGCAGCCCGGACAGAAATTATCTTGGGTCGGCTGAGGGCTACACCTTC
TRBJ2-5	.	.	TRBV11-3	CASSLEGKGRETQYF	TGTGCCAGCAGCTTAGAAGGGAAAGGAAGAGAGACCCAGTACTTC
TRBJ2-2	TRBD1	.	TRBV29-1	CSVRGQGGTGELFF	TGCAGCGTTAGGGGACAGGGGGGGACCGGGGAGCTGTTTTTT
TRBJ1-1	.	large	TRBV6-8	CASRRGGVGTEAFF	TGTGCCAGCAGGAGGGGGGGCGTAGGAACTGAAGCTTTCTTT
TRBJ2-5	.	few	TRBV30	CAWSDQETQYF	TGTGCCTGGAGTGATCAAGAGACCCAGTACTTC
TRBJ2-7	.	medium-sized	TRBV6-8	CASSRTVDEQYF	TGTGCCAGCAGCAGGACAGTTGACGAGCAGTACTTC
TRBJ1-5	.	.	TRBV6-8	CASSYSMGASPFNQPQHF	TGTGCCAGCAGTTACTCGATGGGGGCCTCACCCTTCAATCAGCCCCAGCATTTT
TRBJ1-5	.	few	TRBV11-3	CASSSEPGGNQPQHF	TGTGCCAGCAGCTCGGAACCGGGAGGCAATCAGCCCCAGCATTTT
TRBJ2-2	.	.	TRBV28	CASNSPRGGRAGELFF	TGTGCCAGCAACAGTCCCAGAGGAGGTCGTGCCGGGGAGCTGTTTTTT
TRBJ2-2	.	.	TRBV19	CASSWVGPTGELFF	TGTGCCAGTAGCTGGGTCGGGCCCACCGGGGAGCTGTTTTTT
TRBJ1-2	TRBD1	few	TRBV2	CASSETGLGVRGYTF	TGTGCCAGCAGTGAGACAGGGTTAGGGGTGAGAGGCTACACCTTC
TRBJ1-1	TRBD1	.	TRBV19	CASSQTGGNTEAFF	TGTGCCAGTAGCCAGACAGGGGGCAACACTGAAGCTTTCTTT
TRBJ2-1	TRBD2	.	TRBV7-1	CASSLGLAGGPRDEQFF	TGTGCCAGCAGCTTAGGACTAGCGGGAGGGCCTCGGGATGAGCAGTTCTTC
TRBJ2-2	.	few	TRBV18	CASSPQIRDPENTGELFF	TGTGCCAGCTCACCACAAATCCGGGACCCAGAGAACACCGGGGAGCTGTTTTTT
TRBJ2-7	TRBD1	medium-sized	TRBV11-3	CASSQEPGQGRRRAYEQYF	TGTGCCAGCAGCCAGGAACCGGGACAGGGAAGGCGACGTGCCTACGAGCAGTACTTC
TRBJ2-5	TRBD2	.	TRBV29-1	CSVPSSGSSETQYF	TGCAGCGTTCCCTCAAGCGGGAGTAGCGAGACCCAGTACTTC
TRBJ1-3	TRBD1	.	TRBV19	CASSQGAGGNTIYF	TGTGCCAGTAGCCAGGGGGCTGGTGGAAACACCATATATTTT
TRBJ1-2	.	.	TRBV9	CASSVDRVGYTF	TGTGCCAGCAGTGTTGATAGGGTTGGCTACACCTTC
TRBJ1-1	.	few	TRBV28	CASSPTGPGAEAFF	TGTGCCAGCAGTCCGACAGGTCCGGGCGCTGAAGCTTTCTTT
TRBJ2-4	TRBD2	.	TRBV9	CASSETSGGAKNIQYF	TGTGCCAGCAGCGAAACTAGCGGGGGAGCCAAAAACATTCAGTACTTC
TRBJ1-4	TRBD1	.	TRBV28	CASSIGQGVHEKLFF	TGTGCCAGCAGTATCGGACAGGGGGTCCATGAAAAACTGTTTTTT
TRBJ2-3	.	.	TRBV18	CASSPEAVSGTDTQYF	TGTGCCAGCTCGCCTGAAGCGGTTTCGGGTACAGATACGCAGTATTTT
TRBJ1-5	.	.	TRBV19	CASSIGGFNQPQHF	TGTGCCAGTAGTATTGGAGGATTCAATCAGCCCCAGCATTTT
TRBJ1-4	.	.	TRBV29-1	CSAAGSTNEKLFF	TGCAGCGCCGCGGGATCAACTAATGAAAAACTGTTTTTT
TRBJ2-1	.	once	TRBV29-1	CSVGTGPRNNEQFF	TGCAGCGTCGGAACCGGGCCCAGAAACAATGAGCAGTTCTTC
TRBJ1-3	.	.	TRBV19	CASSPERNTIYF	TGTGCCAGTAGCCCTGAGAGAAACACCATATATTTT
TRBJ2-7	TRBD2	.	TRBV19	CASSIPQAGEQYF	TGTGCCAGTAGTATCCCCCAAGCGGGGGAGCAGTACTTC
TRBJ1-6	.	.	TRBV19	CASSSGAGVNSPLHF	TGTGCCAGTAGTTCCGGGGCGGGGGTTAATTCACCCCTCCACTTT
TRBJ2-3	.	.	TRBV6-8	CASSFDGGDTQYF	TGTGCCAGCAGTTTTGACGGGGGCGATACGCAGTATTTT
TRBJ2-6	TRBD1	few	TRBV5-1	CASSLDRGRGGANVLTF	TGCGCCAGCAGCTTGGACAGGGGGCGCGGTGGGGCCAACGTCCTGACTTTC
TRBJ2-5	.	medium-sized	TRBV9	CASSVQGSPEETQYF	TGTGCCAGCAGCGTTCAGGGATCCCCCGAGGAGACCCAGTACTTC
TRBJ1-5	.	.	TRBV28	CASSLAGFNQPQHF	TGTGCCAGCAGTTTAGCGGGGTTCAATCAGCCCCAGCATTTT
TRBJ2-5	TRBD1	.	TRBV18	CASSPRWDREGETQYF	TGTGCCAGCTCACCAAGATGGGACAGGGAAGGAGAGACCCAGTACTTC
TRBJ1-3	.	medium-sized	TRBV6-8	CASSYSPQGNTIYF	TGTGCCAGCAGTTACAGTCCCCAAGGAAACACCATATATTTT